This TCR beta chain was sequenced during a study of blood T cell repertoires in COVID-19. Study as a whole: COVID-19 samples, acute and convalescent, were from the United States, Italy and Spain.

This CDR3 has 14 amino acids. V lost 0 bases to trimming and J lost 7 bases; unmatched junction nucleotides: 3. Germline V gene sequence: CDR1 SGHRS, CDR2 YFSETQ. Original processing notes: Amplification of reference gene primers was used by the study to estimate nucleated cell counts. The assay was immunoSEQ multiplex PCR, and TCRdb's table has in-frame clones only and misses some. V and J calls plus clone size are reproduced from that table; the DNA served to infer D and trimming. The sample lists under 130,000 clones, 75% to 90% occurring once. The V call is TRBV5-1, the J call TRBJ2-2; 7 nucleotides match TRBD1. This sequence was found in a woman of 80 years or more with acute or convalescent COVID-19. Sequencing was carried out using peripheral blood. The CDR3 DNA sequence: TGCGCCAGCAGCTTGGGACAGGGCGTCGGGGAGCTGTTTTTT. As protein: CASSLGQGVGELFF.